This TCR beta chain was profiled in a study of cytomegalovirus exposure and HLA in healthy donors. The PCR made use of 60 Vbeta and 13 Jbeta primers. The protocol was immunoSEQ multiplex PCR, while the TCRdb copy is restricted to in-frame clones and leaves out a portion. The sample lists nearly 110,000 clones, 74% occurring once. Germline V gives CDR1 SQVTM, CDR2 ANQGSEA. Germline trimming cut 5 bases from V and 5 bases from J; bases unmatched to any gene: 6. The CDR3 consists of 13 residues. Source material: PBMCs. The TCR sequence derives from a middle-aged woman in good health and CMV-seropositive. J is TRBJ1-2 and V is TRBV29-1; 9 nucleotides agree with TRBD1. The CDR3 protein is CSVSGQGDYGYTF. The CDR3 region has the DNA TGCAGCGTTTCGGGACAGGGAGATTATGGCTACACCTTC.